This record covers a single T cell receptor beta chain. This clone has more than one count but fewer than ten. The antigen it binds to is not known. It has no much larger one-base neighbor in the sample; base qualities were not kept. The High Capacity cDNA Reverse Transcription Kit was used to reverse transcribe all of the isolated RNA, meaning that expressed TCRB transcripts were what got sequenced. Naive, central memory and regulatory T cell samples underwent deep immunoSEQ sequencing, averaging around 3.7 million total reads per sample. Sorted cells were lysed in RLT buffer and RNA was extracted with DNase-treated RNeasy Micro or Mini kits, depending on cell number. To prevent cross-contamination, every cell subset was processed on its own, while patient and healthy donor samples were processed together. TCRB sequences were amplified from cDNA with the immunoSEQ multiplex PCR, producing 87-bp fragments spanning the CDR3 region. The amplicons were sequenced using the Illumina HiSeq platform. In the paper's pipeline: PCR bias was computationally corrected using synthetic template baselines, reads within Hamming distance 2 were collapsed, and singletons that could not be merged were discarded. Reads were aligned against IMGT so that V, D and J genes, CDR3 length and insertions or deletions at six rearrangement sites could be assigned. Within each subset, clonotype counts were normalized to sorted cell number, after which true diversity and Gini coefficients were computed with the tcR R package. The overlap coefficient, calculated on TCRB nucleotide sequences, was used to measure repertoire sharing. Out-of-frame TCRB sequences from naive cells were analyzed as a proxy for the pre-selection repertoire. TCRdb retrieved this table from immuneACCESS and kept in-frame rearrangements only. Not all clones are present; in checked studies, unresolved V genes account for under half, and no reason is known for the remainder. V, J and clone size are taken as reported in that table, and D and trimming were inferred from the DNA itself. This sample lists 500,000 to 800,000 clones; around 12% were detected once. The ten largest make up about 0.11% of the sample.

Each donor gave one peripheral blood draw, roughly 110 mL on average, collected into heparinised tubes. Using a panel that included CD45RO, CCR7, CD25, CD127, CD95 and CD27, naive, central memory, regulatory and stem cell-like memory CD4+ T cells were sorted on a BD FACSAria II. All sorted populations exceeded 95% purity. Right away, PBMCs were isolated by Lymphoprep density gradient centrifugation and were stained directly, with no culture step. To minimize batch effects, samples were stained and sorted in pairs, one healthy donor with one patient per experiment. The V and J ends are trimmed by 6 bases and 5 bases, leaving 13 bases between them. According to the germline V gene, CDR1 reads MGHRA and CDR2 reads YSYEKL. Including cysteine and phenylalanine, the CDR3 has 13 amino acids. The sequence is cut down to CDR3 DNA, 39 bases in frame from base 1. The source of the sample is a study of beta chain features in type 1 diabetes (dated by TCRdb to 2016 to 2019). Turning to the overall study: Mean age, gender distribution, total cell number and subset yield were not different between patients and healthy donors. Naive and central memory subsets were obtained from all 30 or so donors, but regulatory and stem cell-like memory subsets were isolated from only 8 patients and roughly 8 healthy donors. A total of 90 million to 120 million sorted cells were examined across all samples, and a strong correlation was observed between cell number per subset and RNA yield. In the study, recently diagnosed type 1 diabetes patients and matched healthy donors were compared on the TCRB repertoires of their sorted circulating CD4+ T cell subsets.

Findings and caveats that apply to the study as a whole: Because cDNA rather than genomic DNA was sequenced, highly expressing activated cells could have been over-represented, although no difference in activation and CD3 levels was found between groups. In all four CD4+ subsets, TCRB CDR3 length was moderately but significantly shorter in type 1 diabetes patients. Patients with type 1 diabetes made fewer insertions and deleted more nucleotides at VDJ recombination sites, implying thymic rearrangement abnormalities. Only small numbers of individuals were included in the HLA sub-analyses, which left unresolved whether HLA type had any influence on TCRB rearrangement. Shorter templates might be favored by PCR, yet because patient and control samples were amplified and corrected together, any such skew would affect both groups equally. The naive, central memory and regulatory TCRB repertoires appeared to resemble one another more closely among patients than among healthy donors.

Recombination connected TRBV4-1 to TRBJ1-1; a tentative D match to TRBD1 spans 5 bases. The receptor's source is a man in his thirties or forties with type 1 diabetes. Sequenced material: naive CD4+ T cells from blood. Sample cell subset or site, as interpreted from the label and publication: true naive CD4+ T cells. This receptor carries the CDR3 CASRPPGGTEAFF. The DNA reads TGCGCCAGCAGGCCCCCGGGGGGAACTGAAGCTTTCTTT.